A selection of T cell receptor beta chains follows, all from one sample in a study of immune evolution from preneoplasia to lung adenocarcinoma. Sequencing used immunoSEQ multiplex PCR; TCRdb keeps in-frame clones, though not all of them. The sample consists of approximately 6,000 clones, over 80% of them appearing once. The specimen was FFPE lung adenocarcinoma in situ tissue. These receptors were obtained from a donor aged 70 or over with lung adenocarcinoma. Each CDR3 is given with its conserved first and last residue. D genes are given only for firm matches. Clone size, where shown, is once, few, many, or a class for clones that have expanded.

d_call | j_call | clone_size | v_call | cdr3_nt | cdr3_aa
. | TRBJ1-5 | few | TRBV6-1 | TGTGCCAGCAGCGACCTGGGGGGGATAGGTCAGCCCCAGCATTTT | CASSDLGGIGQPQHF
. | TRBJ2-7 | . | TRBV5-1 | TGCGCCAGCGTACAGGACTCTAGCTCCTACGAGCAGTACTTC | CASVQDSSSYEQYF
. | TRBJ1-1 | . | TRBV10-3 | TGTGCCATCAGGACGGGGTCGGTCGCTGAAGCTTTCTTT | CAIRTGSVAEAFF
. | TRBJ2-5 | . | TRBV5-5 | TGTGCCAGCAGCTTCAGCCGGGTCTTGAGGGAGACCCAGTACTTC | CASSFSRVLRETQYF
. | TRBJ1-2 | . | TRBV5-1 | TGCGCCAGCAGCTTGGCTGAAGAGAGTGGCTACACCTTC | CASSLAEESGYTF
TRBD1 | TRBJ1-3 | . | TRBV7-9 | TGTGCCAGCAGCCCGACAGGGGGCCGAATAAACACCATATATTTT | CASSPTGGRINTIYF
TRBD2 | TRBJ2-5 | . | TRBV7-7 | TGTGCCAGTAGCTCTGGGACTAGCGGGTTACAAGAGACCCAGTACTTC | CASSSGTSGLQETQYF
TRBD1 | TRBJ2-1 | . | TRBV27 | TGTGCCAGCAGTCTAGGGACAGGGTGGAATGAGCAGTTCTTC | CASSLGTGWNEQFF
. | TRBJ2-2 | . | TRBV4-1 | TGCGCCAGCAGCCAAGGACAGGTAGCCCGGGAGCTGTTTTTT | CASSQGQVARELFF
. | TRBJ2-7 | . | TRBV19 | TGTGCCAGTAGTATAGTATCCAGGACCTACGAGCAGTACTTC | CASSIVSRTYEQYF
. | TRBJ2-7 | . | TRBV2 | TGTGCCAGCGGGAGCTCCTACGAGCAGTACTTC | CASGSSYEQYF
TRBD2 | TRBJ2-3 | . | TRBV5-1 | TGCGCCAGCAGCCCGATAGCGGGAGGAAGGTCAGATACGCAGTATTTT | CASSPIAGGRSDTQYF
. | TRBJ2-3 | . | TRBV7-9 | TGTGCCAGCATCCCCTGGTTGGGCGGGACTGAAGTCACAGATACGCAGTATTTT | CASIPWLGGTEVTDTQYF
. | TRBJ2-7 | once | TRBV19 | TGTGCCAGTAGTATATTTTCCGGAGCCACCTACGAGCAGTACTTC | CASSIFSGATYEQYF
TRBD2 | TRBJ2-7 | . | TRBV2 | TGTGCCAGCAGTGAAGTAAAAACCGCGGCCAGCGGGACTTACGAGCAGTACTTC | CASSEVKTAASGTYEQYF
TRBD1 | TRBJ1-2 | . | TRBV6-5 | TGTGCCAGCAGTCGACAGGGAGATGGCTACACCTTC | CASSRQGDGYTF
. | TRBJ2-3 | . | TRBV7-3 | TGTGCCAGCAGCTTATATGGGGGGCCCACAGATACGCAGTATTTT | CASSLYGGPTDTQYF
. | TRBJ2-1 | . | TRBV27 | TGTGCCAGCAGTGGAACCTACAATGAGCAGTTCTTC | CASSGTYNEQFF
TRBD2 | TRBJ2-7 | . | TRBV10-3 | TGTGCCATCAGTGATAGGGGAGGGGTCGACGAGCAGTACTTC | CAISDRGGVDEQYF
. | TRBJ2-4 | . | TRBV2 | TGTGCCAGCAGTTGGGGGGATACATCGAAGACAAACATTCAGTACTTC | CASSWGDTSKTNIQYF
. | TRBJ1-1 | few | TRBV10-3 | TGTGCCATCAGTGAGTCACCGGGATACCTCAGGAACACTGAAGCTTTCTTT | CAISESPGYLRNTEAFF
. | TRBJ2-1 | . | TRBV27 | TGTGCCAGCAGTTTTGGGGGAGTGGCCTACAATGAGCAGTTCTTC | CASSFGGVAYNEQFF
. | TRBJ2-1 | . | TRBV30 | TGTGCCTGGACGAGGTGGTCCTACAATGAGCAGTTCTTC | CAWTRWSYNEQFF
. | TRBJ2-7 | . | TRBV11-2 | TGTGCCAGCAGCCGTCACAGAGATGAGCAGTACTTC | CASSRHRDEQYF
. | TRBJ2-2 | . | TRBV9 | TGTGCCAGCAGCGTAGGGAACACCGGGGAGCTGTTTTTT | CASSVGNTGELFF
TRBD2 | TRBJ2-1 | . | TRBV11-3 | TGTGCCAGCAGCTCCCGGGGAGGGAAAAAGGAGCAGTTCTTC | CASSSRGGKKEQFF
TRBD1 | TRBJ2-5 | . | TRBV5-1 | TGCGCCAGCAACTCCGGACAGGGGAAGGGGCGAGAGACCCAGTACTTC | CASNSGQGKGRETQYF
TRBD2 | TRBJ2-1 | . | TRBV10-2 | TGCGCCAGCCGCCTATGGGAAGCGGGAGAGGGGGATGAGCAGTTCTTC | CASRLWEAGEGDEQFF
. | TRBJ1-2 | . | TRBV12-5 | TGTGCTAGTGCCCCGGGGGACTATGGCTACACCTTC | CASAPGDYGYTF
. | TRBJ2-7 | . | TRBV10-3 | TGTGCCATCAGTGAGCGGGCGGACTCGGACGAGCAGTACTTC | CAISERADSDEQYF
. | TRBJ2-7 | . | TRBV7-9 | TGTGCCAGCAGCTTAGAGCCGGGCCGCCGGAACGAGCAGTACTTC | CASSLEPGRRNEQYF
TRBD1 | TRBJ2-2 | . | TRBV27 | TGTGCCAGCAGGCCGACAGGGATTTATAGAACCGGGGAGCTGTTTTTT | CASRPTGIYRTGELFF
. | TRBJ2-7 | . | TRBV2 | TGTGCCAGCAGTATCTACGAGCAGTACTTC | CASSIYEQYF
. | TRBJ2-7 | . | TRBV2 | TGTGCCAGCAGGCCGGGACTTTCCGTCTACGAGCAGTACTTC | CASRPGLSVYEQYF
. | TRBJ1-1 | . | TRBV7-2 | TGTGCCAGCAGCTTATCTTACAGGGACACTGAAGCTTTCTTT | CASSLSYRDTEAFF
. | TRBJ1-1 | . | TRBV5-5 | TGTGCCAGCAGCTTGGGTGACAAGAACACTGAAGCTTTCTTT | CASSLGDKNTEAFF
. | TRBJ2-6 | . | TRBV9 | TGTGCCAGCAGCGTAGAAAAGGGTACTGGGGCCAACGTCCTGACTTTC | CASSVEKGTGANVLTF
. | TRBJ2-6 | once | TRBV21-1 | TGTGCCAGCAGCACCCCACCCAGACCTGGGGCCAACGTCCTGACTTTC | CASSTPPRPGANVLTF
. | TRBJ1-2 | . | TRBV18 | TGTGCCAGCTCACCGGGGGGCCACAACAACTATGGCTACACCTTC | CASSPGGHNNYGYTF
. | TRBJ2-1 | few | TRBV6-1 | TGTGCCAGCAGTGAGTATGTAAATGAGCAGTTCTTC | CASSEYVNEQFF